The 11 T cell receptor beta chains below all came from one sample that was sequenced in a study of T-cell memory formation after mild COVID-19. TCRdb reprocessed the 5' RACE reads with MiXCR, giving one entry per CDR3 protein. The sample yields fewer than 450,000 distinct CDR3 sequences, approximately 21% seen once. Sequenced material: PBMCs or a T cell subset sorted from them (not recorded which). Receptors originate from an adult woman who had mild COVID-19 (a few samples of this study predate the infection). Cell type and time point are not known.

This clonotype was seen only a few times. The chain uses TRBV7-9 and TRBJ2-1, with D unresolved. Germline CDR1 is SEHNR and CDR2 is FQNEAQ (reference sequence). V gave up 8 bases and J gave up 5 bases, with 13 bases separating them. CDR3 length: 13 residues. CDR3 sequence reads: CASRSDGNNEQFF. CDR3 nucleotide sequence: TGTGCCAGCCGGTCGGACGGTAACAATGAGCAGTTCTTC.

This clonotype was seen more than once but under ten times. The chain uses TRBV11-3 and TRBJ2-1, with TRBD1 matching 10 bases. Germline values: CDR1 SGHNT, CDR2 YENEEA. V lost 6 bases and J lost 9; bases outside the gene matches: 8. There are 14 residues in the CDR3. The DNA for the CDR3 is TGTGCCAGCAGACCTCGACAGGGGGCAGGTGAGCAGTTCTTC. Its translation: CASRPRQGAGEQFF.

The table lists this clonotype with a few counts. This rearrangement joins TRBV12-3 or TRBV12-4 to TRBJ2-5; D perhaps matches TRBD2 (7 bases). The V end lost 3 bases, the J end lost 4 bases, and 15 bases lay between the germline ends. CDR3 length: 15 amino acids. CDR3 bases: TGTGCCAGCAGTTTTGGGGGGGGCCAGGGAGAGACCCAGTACTTC. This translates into CASSFGGGQGETQYF.

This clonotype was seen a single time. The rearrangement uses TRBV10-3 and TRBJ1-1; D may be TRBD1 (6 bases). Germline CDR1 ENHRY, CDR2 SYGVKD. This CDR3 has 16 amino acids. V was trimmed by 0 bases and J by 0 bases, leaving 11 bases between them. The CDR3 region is CAISESRQGMNTEAFF. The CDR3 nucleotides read TGTGCCATCAGTGAGTCTAGGCAGGGGATGAACACTGAAGCTTTCTTT.

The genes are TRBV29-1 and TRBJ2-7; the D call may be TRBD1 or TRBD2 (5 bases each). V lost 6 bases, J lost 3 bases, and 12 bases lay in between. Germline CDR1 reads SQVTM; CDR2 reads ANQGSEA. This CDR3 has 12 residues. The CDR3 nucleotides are TGCAGCGTCCCGGGTGGGGGCTACGAGCAGTACTTC. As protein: CSVPGGGYEQYF.

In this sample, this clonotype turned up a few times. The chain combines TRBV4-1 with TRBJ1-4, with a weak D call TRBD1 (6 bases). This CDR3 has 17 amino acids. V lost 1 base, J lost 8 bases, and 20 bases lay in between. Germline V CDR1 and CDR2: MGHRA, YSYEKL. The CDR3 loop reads CASSQGGSGGQKEKLFF. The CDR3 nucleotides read TGCGCCAGCAGCCAAGGGGGTTCGGGGGGCCAGAAGGAAAAACTGTTTTTT.

In DNA, the CDR3 is TGTGCTACCGCCCCCGGCCGCTCCTACAATGAGCAGTTCTTC. Translation gives CATAPGRSYNEQFF. V gene TRBV11-1 combines with J gene TRBJ2-1; D is ambiguous. The CDR3 is 14 residues long. Per the germline V gene, CDR1 is SGHAT and CDR2 is FQDESV (reference sequence).

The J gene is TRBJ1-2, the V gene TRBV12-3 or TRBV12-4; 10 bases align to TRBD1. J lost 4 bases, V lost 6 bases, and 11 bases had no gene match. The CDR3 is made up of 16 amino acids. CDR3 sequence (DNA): TGTGCCAGCAGCCAGGGCGTGGGACAGGGGATCTATGGCTACACCTTC. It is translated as CASSQGVGQGIYGYTF.

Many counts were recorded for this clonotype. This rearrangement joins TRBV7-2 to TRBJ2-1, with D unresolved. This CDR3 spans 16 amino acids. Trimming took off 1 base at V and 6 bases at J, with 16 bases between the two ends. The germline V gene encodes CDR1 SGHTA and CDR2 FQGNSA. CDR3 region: CASSLGLGKRLNEQFF. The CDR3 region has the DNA TGTGCCAGCAGCTTAGGTCTAGGGAAAAGGCTCAATGAGCAGTTCTTC.

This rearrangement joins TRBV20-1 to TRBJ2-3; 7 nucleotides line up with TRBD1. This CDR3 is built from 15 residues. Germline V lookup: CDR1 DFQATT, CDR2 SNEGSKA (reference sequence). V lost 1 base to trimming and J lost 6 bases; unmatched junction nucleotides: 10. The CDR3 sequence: CSARGRQGVADTQYF. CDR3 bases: TGCAGTGCTAGAGGCCGACAGGGAGTTGCGGATACGCAGTATTTT.

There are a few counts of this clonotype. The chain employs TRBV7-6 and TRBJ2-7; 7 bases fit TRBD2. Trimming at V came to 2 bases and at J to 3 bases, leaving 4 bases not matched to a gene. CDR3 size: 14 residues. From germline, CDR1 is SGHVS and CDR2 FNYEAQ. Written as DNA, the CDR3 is TGTGCCAGCAGCTTAAGTCCTAGCGGCTACGAGCAGTACTTC. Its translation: CASSLSPSGYEQYF.